The 29 T cell receptor beta chains listed next were all sequenced from one sample in a study of identical twins. TCRdb re-derived calls from the 5' RACE reads in MiXCR, one entry per CDR3 protein. The table shows about 690,000 distinct CDR3 sequences, with 5.5% to 6.5% occurring only once. The sample taken for sequencing was naive T cells sorted from blood. Receptors were obtained from a man aged 18-30 years in good health.

This clonotype was observed a handful of times. V is TRBV7-2 and J is TRBJ2-3; D is ambiguous. This CDR3 has 12 residues. Looked up from germline, CDR1 is SGHTA and CDR2 is FQGNSA. V lost 7 bases, J lost 6 bases, and 11 bases lay in between. The CDR3 DNA sequence: TGTGCCAGCACCGTGGGCGGCGATACGCAGTATTTT. Translation: CASTVGGDTQYF.

The sample holds many counts of this clonotype. The J gene is TRBJ2-3, the V gene TRBV5-1; 10 bases fit TRBD1. With 4 bases clipped from V and 2 bases from J, the junction kept 13 bases outside the gene matches. The CDR3 contains 18 residues. CDR1 is SGHRS and CDR2 is YFSETQ in the germline V gene. The CDR3 loop reads CASSAAGTGVPSTDTQYF. DNA of the CDR3: TGCGCCAGCAGCGCAGCCGGGACAGGGGTTCCCTCCACAGATACGCAGTATTTT.

This clonotype showed up just a few times. This chain uses TRBV20-1 with TRBJ1-1, with 10 positions matching TRBD1. The ends lost 1 base at V and 1 base at J; junction bases unmatched: 3. Germline assignment: CDR1 DFQATT and CDR2 SNEGSKA (reference sequence). The CDR3 spans 15 residues. The CDR3 region is CSARGGQGRNTEAFF. CDR3 coding DNA: TGCAGTGCTAGAGGGGGACAGGGGAGGAACACTGAAGCTTTCTTT.

At least ten counts were recorded for this clonotype. The V gene is TRBV5-6, the J gene TRBJ2-2, with TRBD2 identical over 7 bases. V gave up 0 bases and J gave up 4 bases; unmatched junction bases: 9. The CDR3 runs 17 residues. Germline V lookup: CDR1 SGHDT, CDR2 YYEEEE. CDR3 sequence: CASSLGAGTTGTGELFF. The CDR3 DNA is TGTGCCAGCAGCTTGGGGGCCGGGACTACGGGCACCGGGGAGCTGTTTTTT.

This clonotype appeared many times. The V gene is TRBV20-1, the J gene TRBJ2-1, with 9 bases identical to TRBD2. CDR3 length: 13 residues. Germline values: CDR1 DFQATT, CDR2 SNEGSKA (reference sequence). V shed 0 bases and J 9 bases; nucleotides not matched to a gene: 3. Here the CDR3 reads CSARDTSGLEQFF. In DNA form, the CDR3 reads TGCAGTGCTAGAGATACTAGCGGGCTTGAGCAGTTCTTC.

In its sample, this clonotype was seen many times. The V gene is TRBV6-1, the J gene TRBJ1-4; tentatively, D is TRBD1 (6 bases). Per germline, CDR1 MNHNS and CDR2 SASEGT. V shed 4 bases and J shed 4 bases, with 13 bases lying between them. This CDR3 region has 15 residues. The CDR3 is CASSGRTAYNEKLFF. For the CDR3, the DNA is TGTGCCAGCAGTGGTCGGACAGCCTATAATGAAAAACTGTTTTTT.

This chain joins TRBV5-1 and TRBJ2-6; D gene unclear. This CDR3 has 16 residues. Trimming removed 2 bases at V and 0 bases at J, with 9 bases between. Germline-derived CDR1 and CDR2 are SGHRS and YFSETQ. The CDR3 protein is CASSLGQLSGANVLTF. The CDR3 DNA reads TGCGCCAGCAGCTTAGGGCAGCTCTCTGGGGCCAACGTCCTGACTTTC.

The CDR3 nucleotides are TGTGCCAGCAGCGATCCCGGGACTACCTACGAGCAGTACTTC. This encodes CASSDPGTTYEQYF. The V gene is TRBV28, the J gene TRBJ2-7, with 7 bases that match TRBD2. The CDR3 is 14 amino acids. J was trimmed by 2 bases and V by 6 bases; bases with no gene match: 7. Germline V gives CDR1 MDHEN, CDR2 SYDVKM.

This clonotype was found many times. The V call is TRBV4-1, the J call TRBJ2-1; a weak D match, TRBD1 (6 bases). Per the germline V gene, CDR1 is MGHRA and CDR2 is YSYEKL. CDR3 length: 15 amino acids. Trimming removed 4 bases at V and 6 bases at J, with 16 bases between. The CDR3 region is CASSLLQGNFNEQFF. CDR3 in DNA: TGCGCCAGCAGCCTACTTCAGGGGAACTTCAATGAGCAGTTCTTC.

The CDR3, as DNA: TGTGCCAGCACCCGGGACTTCCCGGGAGAGACCCAGTACTTC. Encoded protein: CASTRDFPGETQYF. The V gene is TRBV7-9, the J gene TRBJ2-5; the D gene is possibly TRBD2 (6 bases). Trimming shortened V by 7 bases and J by 4 bases, and 16 bases separated the two germline ends. Germline assignment: CDR1 SEHNR and CDR2 FQNEAQ (reference sequence). This CDR3 comprises 14 residues.

This clonotype was picked up many times. The genes are TRBV5-1 and TRBJ2-6; the match to TRBD1 covers 8 bases. Trimming removed 2 bases from V and 3 bases from J; junction bases left unmatched: 4. Germline-derived CDR1 and CDR2 are SGHRS and YFSETQ. This CDR3 has 16 amino acids. Written as DNA, the CDR3 is TGCGCCAGCAGCTTAGACAGGGGTGGTGGGGCCAACGTCCTGACTTTC. It translates to CASSLDRGGGANVLTF.

This clonotype was recorded many times. The gene calls are TRBV24-1 and TRBJ2-1; no definite D call. This CDR3 region has 12 residues. Trimming took 5 bases from V and 8 from J, leaving 9 bases between them. Germline V gives CDR1 KGHDR, CDR2 SFDVKD. CDR3 loop: CATSALRDEQFF. CDR3 DNA: TGTGCCACCAGTGCCTTAAGGGATGAGCAGTTCTTC.

This clonotype was observed many times. The V call is TRBV10-3, the J call TRBJ2-3; D call uncertain. The CDR3 extends over 11 amino acids. CDR1 ENHRY and CDR2 SYGVKD come from the germline V gene. The V end was cut by 3 bases, the J end by 6 bases, with 4 bases between. The CDR3 DNA follows: TGTGCCATCAGTGACCTGGATACGCAGTATTTT. This gives the protein CAISDLDTQYF.

This clonotype has only a few counts. The chain is built from TRBV13 and TRBJ2-7, with TRBD2 matching over 8 bases. This CDR3 is 16 amino acids long. Looked up from germline, CDR1 is PRHDT and CDR2 is FYEKMQ (reference sequence). V shed 4 bases, J shed 0 bases, and the junction held 8 bases outside the gene matches. The CDR3 is CASSYGGEGSSYEQYV. CDR3 bases: TGTGCCAGCAGCTACGGGGGGGAGGGGAGCTCCTACGAGCAGTACGTC.

This clonotype has just a few counts. This chain joins TRBV29-1 and TRBJ2-1, with 8 bases lining up with TRBD2. The CDR3 extends over 14 amino acids. Germline assignment: CDR1 SQVTM and CDR2 ANQGSEA. Trimming cost V 3 bases and J 1 base; bases outside gene matches: 2. The CDR3 coding sequence is TGCAGCGTTGAGCAGCGGGAGTCCTACAATGAGCAGTTCTTC. Translating gives CSVEQRESYNEQFF.

This chain connects TRBV4-2 to TRBJ2-5, with D perhaps TRBD2 (5 bases). The CDR3 spans 16 residues. Trimming cost V 0 bases and J 2 bases, with 13 bases left between them. The germline V gene has CDR1 LGHNA and CDR2 YNFKEQ. The CDR3: CASSQDLGGRQETQYF. The CDR3 region has the DNA TGTGCCAGCAGCCAAGATTTAGGAGGTCGGCAAGAGACCCAGTACTTC.

This clonotype was counted a few times. DNA of the CDR3: TGTGCCAGCTACTCCCGTTTGGAACTAGCGGGAGGGCGGGGCACAGATACGCAGTATTTT. Translation: CASYSRLELAGGRGTDTQYF. The chain recombines TRBV28 with TRBJ2-3; 13 nucleotides match TRBD2. J gave up 1 base and V 8 bases, and 18 bases lay outside the gene matches. The CDR3 consists of 20 residues. The germline gives CDR1 MDHEN, CDR2 SYDVKM. The variable domain in full, completed from reference TRBV28 and TRBJ2-3, reads DVKVTQSSRYLVKRTGEKVFLECVQDMDHENMFWYRQDPGLGLRLIYFSYDVKMKEKGDIPEGYSVSREKKERFSLILESASTNQTSMYLCASYSRLELAGGRGTDTQYFGPGTRLTVL.

The rearrangement links TRBV5-1 to TRBJ2-5; D ambiguous. The ends were cut back, 2 bases at V and 4 bases at J, with 9 bases in the middle. The germline gives CDR1 SGHRS, CDR2 YFSETQ. This CDR3 comprises 13 residues. This chain's CDR3 is CASSFGRTETQYF. In DNA, the CDR3 is TGCGCCAGCAGCTTTGGGCGGACAGAGACCCAGTACTTC.

There are many counts of this clonotype. This chain uses TRBV29-1 with TRBJ2-3, with a weak D call TRBD1 (5 bases). CDR1 and CDR2 from the germline V gene are SQVTM and ANQGSEA. V was trimmed by 7 bases and J by 0 bases, leaving 26 bases between them. This CDR3 contains 18 residues. The CDR3 nucleotides read TGCAGCGCTCCTAGACAGAGTCCCTTTTATGCTAGCACAGATACGCAGTATTTT. It translates to CSAPRQSPFYASTDTQYF.

This clonotype was recorded a few times. The rearrangement uses TRBV25-1 and TRBJ2-7, with D possibly being TRBD2 (7 bases). CDR1 is MGHDK, CDR2 SYGVNS, per germline. CDR3 size: 14 residues. Trimming pared 2 bases from V and 4 bases from J, leaving 12 bases between. CDR3 sequence reads: CASSEGGGAYEQYF. The CDR3, as DNA: TGTGCCAGCAGTGAAGGGGGGGGCGCTTACGAGCAGTACTTC.

J is TRBJ2-7 and V is TRBV29-1; 12 nucleotides align to TRBD2. CDR3 length: 17 amino acids. Germline lookup yields CDR1 SQVTM and CDR2 ANQGSEA. Germline trimming cut 0 bases from V and 3 bases from J; bases unmatched to any gene: 9. The CDR3 coding sequence is TGCAGCGTTGAAGACCGACTAGCGGGAGTGGGGAACTACGAGCAGTACTTC. This sequence encodes CSVEDRLAGVGNYEQYF.

This clonotype was detected a few times. This rearrangement joins TRBV12-3 or TRBV12-4 to TRBJ2-1, with TRBD2 matching over 8 bases. CDR3 length: 16 residues. V lost 0 bases to trimming and J lost 5 bases; unmatched junction nucleotides: 6. CDR3: CASSLAWTSWDNEQFF. In DNA form, the CDR3 reads TGTGCCAGCAGTTTAGCCTGGACTAGCTGGGACAATGAGCAGTTCTTC.

The J gene is TRBJ1-1, the V gene TRBV4-2, with 7 bases fitting TRBD1. V was pared by 5 bases and J by 0 bases, with 6 bases of the junction left unmatched. CDR3 length: 15 amino acids. Germline values: CDR1 LGHNA, CDR2 YNFKEQ. The CDR3 is CASSYRQGVNTEAFF. The CDR3, as DNA: TGTGCCAGCAGCTATCGACAGGGTGTGAACACTGAAGCTTTCTTT.

This clonotype was counted at least ten times. The chain couples TRBV5-1 to TRBJ2-2; possible D gene TRBD2, 5 bases. Germline values: CDR1 SGHRS, CDR2 YFSETQ. V dropped 0 bases and J dropped 5 bases, with 8 bases sitting between them. This CDR3 region has 14 residues. CDR3 nucleotide sequence: TGCGCCAGCAGCTTGGACCCGGGAACCGGGGAGCTGTTTTTT. The encoded protein is CASSLDPGTGELFF.

The chain is built from TRBV18 and TRBJ2-7; the D call may be TRBD1 or TRBD2 (7 bases each). The CDR3 runs to 16 residues. Germline V gene lookup returns CDR1 KGHSH and CDR2 LQKENI. Trimming took off 4 bases at V and 0 bases at J, with 16 bases between the two ends. The chain's CDR3 is CASSRAGGELSYEQYF. CDR3 nucleotide sequence: TGTGCCAGCTCACGCGCAGGGGGGGAGCTCTCCTACGAGCAGTACTTC. Filled out from reference TRBV18 and TRBJ2-7, the complete variable domain reads NAGVMQNPRHLVRRRGQEARLRCSPMKGHSHVYWYRQLPEEGLKFMVYLQKENIIDESGMPKERFSAEFPKEGPSILRIQQVVRGDSAAYFCASSRAGGELSYEQYFGPGTRLTVT.

This clonotype was observed at least ten times. The J gene is TRBJ2-2, the V gene TRBV5-6; D unclear. The CDR3 is 17 residues long. CDR1 is SGHDT and CDR2 is YYEEEE in the germline V gene. The germline V and J ends were trimmed by 6 bases and 0 bases, with 18 bases remaining between them. The CDR3 protein is CASTEQTTIPNTGELFF. CDR3 DNA: TGTGCCAGCACGGAACAAACGACAATACCGAACACCGGGGAGCTGTTTTTT.

This clonotype was observed at least ten times. J is TRBJ2-3 and V is TRBV4-1; possibly TRBD1 or TRBD2 for D (5 bases each). Germline lookup yields CDR1 MGHRA and CDR2 YSYEKL. Trimming pared 2 bases from V and 2 bases from J, leaving 11 bases between. The CDR3 spans 15 residues. CDR3: CASSQRGLDTDTQYF. In DNA, the CDR3 is TGCGCCAGCAGCCAACGGGGCCTAGACACAGATACGCAGTATTTT.

This clonotype was seen many times. CDR3 region: CASSLGQGNHYEQYV. The CDR3 coding sequence is TGCGCCAGCAGCTTGGGGCAGGGGAATCACTACGAGCAGTACGTC. The genes are TRBV5-1 and TRBJ2-7; weak D call: TRBD1 (6 bases). The V and J ends lost 0 bases and 3 bases respectively, with 13 bases between them. This CDR3 is 15 amino acids long. Germline-derived CDR1 and CDR2 are SGHRS and YFSETQ.

This clonotype was counted many times. The chain employs TRBV12-3 or TRBV12-4 and TRBJ1-1; D may be TRBD1 (5 bases). The CDR3 runs to 12 residues. V was cut by 3 bases and J by 11 bases, with 13 bases left in between. CDR3: CASSFSEPGAFF. CDR3 DNA: TGTGCCAGCAGTTTCTCTGAGCCAGGGGCTTTCTTT.